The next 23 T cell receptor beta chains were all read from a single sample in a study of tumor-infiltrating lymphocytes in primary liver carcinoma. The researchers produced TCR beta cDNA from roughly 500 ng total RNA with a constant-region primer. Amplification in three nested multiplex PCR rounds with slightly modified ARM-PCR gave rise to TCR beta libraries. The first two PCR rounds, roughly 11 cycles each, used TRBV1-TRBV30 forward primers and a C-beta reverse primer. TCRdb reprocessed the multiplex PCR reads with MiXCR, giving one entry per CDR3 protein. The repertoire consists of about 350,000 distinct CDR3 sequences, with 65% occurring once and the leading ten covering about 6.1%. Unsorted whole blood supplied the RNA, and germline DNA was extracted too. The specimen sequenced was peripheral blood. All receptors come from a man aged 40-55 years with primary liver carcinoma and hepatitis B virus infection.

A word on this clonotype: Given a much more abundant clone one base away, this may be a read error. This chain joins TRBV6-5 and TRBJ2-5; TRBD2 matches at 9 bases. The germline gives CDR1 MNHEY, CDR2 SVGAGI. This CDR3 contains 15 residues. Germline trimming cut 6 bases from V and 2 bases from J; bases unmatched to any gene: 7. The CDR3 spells CASRPEAGGQETQYF. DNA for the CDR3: TGTGCCAGCAGACCCGAGGCGGGGGGGCAAGAGACCCAGTACTTC.

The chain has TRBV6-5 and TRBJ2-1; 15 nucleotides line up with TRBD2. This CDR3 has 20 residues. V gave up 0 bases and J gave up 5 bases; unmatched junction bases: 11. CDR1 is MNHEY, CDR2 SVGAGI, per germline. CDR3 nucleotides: TGTGCCAGCAGTTACTCGATTCAGGGACTAGCGGGAGGCGGGGACAATGAGCAGTTCTTC. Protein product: CASSYSIQGLAGGGDNEQFF.

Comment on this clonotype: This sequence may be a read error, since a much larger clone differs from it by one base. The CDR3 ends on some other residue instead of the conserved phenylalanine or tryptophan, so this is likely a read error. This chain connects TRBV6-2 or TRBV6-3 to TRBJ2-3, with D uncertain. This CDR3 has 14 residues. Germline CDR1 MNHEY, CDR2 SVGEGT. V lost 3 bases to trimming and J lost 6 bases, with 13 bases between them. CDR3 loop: CASSYHHDGDTQYS. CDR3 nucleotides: TGTGCCAGCAGTTATCACCACGACGGCGATACGCAGTATTCT.

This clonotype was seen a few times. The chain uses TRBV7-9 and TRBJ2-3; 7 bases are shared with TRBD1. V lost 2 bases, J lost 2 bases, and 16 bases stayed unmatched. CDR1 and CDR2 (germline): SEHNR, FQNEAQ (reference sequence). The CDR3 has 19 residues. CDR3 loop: CASSLPHTRKGQNTDTQYF. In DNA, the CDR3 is TGTGCCAGCAGCTTACCTCATACCCGGAAGGGACAGAACACAGATACGCAGTATTTT.

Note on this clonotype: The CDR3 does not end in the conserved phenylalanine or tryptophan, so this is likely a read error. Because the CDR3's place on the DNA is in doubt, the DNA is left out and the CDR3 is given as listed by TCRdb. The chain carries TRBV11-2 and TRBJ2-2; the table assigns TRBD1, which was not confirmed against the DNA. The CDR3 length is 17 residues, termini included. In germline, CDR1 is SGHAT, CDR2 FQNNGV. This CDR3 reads CASSLDVGGRNTGEQFI.

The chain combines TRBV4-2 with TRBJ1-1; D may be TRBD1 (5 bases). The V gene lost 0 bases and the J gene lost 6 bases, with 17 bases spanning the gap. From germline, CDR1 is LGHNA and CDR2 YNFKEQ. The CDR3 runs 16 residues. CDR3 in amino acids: CASSQDSGTCGPEAFF. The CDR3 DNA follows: TGTGCCAGCAGCCAAGACTCAGGGACCTGTGGCCCTGAAGCTTTCTTT.

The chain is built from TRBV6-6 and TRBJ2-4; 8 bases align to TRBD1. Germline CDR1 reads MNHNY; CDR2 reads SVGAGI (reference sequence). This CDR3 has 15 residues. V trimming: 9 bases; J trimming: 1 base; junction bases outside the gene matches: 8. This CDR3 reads CARSHGQGAKNIQYF. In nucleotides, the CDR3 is TGTGCCAGGAGCCATGGACAGGGCGCCAAAAACATTCAGTACTTC.

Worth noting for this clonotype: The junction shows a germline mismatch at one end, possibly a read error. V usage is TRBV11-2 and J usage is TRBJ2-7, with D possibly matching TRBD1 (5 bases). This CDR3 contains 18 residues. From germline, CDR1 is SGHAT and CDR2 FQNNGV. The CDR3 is CANSLGVSAQTVKMEQYF. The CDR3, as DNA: TGTGCCAACAGCTTAGGCGTCTCGGCGCAGACAGTGAAAATGGAGCAGTACTTC.

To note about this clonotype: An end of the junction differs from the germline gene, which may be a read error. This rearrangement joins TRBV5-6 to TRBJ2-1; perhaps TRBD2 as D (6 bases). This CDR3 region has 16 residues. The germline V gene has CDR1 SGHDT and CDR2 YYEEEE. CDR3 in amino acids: CASIRDGEETYYEQFF. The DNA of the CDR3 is TGTGCCAGCATCAGGGATGGGGAGGAAACCTACTATGAGCAGTTCTTC.

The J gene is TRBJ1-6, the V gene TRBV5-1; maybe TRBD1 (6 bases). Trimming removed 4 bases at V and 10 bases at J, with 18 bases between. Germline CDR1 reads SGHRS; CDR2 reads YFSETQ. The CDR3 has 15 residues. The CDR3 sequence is CASSSEQGVDSPLHF. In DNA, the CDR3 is TGCGCCAGCAGCAGCGAACAGGGTGTGGACTCACCCCTCCACTTT.

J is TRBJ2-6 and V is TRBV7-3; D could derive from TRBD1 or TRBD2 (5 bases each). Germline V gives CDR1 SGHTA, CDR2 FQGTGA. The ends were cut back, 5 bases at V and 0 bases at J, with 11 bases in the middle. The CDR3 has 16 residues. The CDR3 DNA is TGTGCCAGCAGCCCGGGACCGCCCTCTGGGGCCAACGTCCTGACTTTC. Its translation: CASSPGPPSGANVLTF.

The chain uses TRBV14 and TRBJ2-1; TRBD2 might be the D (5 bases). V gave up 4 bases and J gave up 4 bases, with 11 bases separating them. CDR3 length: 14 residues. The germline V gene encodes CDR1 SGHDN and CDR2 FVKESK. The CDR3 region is CASSLSGAYNEQFF. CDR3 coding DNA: TGTGCCAGCAGCCTCAGCGGTGCTTACAATGAGCAGTTCTTC.

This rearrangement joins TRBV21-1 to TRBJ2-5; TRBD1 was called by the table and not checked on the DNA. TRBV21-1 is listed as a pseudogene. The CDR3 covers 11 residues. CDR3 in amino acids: CANYREETQYF. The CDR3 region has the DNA TGTGCCAACTACAGGGAAGAGACCCAGTACTTC.

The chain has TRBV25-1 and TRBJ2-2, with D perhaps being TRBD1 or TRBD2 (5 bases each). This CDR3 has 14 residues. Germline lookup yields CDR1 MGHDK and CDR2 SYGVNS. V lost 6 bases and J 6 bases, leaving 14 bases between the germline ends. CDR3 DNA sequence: TGTGCCAGCAGGGGGACGACGGCCCCCGGGGAGCTGTTTTTT. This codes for CASRGTTAPGELFF.

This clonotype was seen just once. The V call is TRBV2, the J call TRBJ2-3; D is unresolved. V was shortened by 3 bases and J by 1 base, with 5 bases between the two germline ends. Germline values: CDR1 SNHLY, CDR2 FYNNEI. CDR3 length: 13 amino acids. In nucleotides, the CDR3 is TGTGCCAGCAGTGATACTCGCACAGATACGCAGTATTTT. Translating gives CASSDTRTDTQYF. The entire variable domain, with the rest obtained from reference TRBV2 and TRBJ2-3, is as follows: EPEVTQTPSHQVTQMGQEVILRCVPISNHLYFYWYRQILGQKVEFLVSFYNNEISEKSEIFDDQFSVERPDGSNFTLKIRSTKLEDSAMYFCASSDTRTDTQYFGPGTRLTVL.

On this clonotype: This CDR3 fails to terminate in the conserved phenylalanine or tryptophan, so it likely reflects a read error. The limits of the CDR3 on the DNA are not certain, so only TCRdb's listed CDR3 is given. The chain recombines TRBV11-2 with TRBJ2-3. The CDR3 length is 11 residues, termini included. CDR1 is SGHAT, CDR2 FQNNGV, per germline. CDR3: CASSPFKKQYY.

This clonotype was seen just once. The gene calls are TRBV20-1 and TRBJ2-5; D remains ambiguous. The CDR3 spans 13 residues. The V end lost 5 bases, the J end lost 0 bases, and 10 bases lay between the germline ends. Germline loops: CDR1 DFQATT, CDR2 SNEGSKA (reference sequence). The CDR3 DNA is TGCAGTGCTTACGGCCCAAACCAAGAGACCCAGTACTTC. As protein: CSAYGPNQETQYF.

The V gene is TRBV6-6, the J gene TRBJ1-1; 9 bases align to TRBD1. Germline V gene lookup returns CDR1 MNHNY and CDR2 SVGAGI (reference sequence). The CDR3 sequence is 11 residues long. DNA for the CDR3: TGTGACAGGGGGCAGAACACTGAAGCTTTCTTT. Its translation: CDRGQNTEAFF.

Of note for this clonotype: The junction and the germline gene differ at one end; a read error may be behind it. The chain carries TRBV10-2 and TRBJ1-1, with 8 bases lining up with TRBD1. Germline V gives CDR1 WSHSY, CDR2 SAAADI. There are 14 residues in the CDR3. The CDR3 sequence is CASSESGDRHRALF. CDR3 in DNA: TGCGCCAGCAGTGAGTCGGGGGACAGGCACAGGGCTCTCTTT.

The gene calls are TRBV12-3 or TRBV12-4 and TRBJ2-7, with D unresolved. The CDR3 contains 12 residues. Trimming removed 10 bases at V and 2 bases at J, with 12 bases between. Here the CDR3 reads CANSRTTYEQYF. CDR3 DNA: TGTGCCAACAGCCGGACGACCTACGAGCAGTACTTC.

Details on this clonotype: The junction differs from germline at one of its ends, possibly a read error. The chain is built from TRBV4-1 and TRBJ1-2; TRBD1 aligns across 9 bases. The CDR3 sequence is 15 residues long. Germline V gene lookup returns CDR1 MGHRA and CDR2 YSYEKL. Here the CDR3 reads CASSQGVDRGYDYTF. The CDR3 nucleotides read TGCGCCAGCAGCCAAGGAGTGGACAGGGGTTATGACTACACCTTC.

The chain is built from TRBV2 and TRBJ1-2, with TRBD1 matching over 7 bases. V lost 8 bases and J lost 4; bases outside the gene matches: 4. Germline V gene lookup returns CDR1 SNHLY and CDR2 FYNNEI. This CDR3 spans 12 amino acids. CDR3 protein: CASLRDSYGYTF. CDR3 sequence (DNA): TGTGCCAGCCTCAGGGACAGCTATGGCTACACCTTC.

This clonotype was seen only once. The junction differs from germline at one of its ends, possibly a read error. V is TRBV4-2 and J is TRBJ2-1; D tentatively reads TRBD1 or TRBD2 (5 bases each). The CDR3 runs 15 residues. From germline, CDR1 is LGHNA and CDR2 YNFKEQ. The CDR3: CASSPGAGDYNEQFF. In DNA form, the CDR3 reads TGTGCCAGCAGCCCCGGGGCAGGCGATTACAACGAGCAGTTCTTC.